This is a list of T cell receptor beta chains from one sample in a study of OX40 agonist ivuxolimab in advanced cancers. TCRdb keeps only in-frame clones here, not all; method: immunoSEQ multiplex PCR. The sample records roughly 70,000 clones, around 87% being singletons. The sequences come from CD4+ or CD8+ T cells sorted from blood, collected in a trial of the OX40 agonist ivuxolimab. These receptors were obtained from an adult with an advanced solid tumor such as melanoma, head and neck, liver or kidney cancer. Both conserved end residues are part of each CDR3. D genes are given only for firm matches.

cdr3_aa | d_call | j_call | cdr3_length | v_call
CASSLRAQRYDGYTF | - | TRBJ1-2 | 15 | TRBV28
CAISEAGSNQPQHF | - | TRBJ1-5 | 14 | TRBV10-3
CASIEGKSNQPQHF | - | TRBJ1-5 | 14 | TRBV28
CASSTRFRDRGLGQPQHF | TRBD1 | TRBJ1-5 | 18 | TRBV7-8
CASSQGVSAGPQTSYEQYF | - | TRBJ2-7 | 19 | TRBV4-3
CASFQDTYEQYF | - | TRBJ2-7 | 12 | TRBV10-2
CASSPLADYGYTF | - | TRBJ1-2 | 13 | TRBV18
CASSYGMAGNTIYF | - | TRBJ1-3 | 14 | TRBV6-5
CASRSNQVGELFF | - | TRBJ2-2 | 13 | TRBV27
CASSIGGGMRQPQHF | - | TRBJ1-5 | 15 | TRBV19
CASSASGTAIVYGYTF | TRBD1 | TRBJ1-2 | 16 | TRBV2
CSVKNTEAFF | - | TRBJ1-1 | 10 | TRBV29-1
CASSLGTVSGNTIYF | - | TRBJ1-3 | 15 | TRBV5-4
CASSILGQGAGSGNTIYF | TRBD1 | TRBJ1-3 | 18 | TRBV19
CASSYSGRLNYGYTF | - | TRBJ1-2 | 15 | TRBV6-5
CASSLGGGEQFF | TRBD2 | TRBJ2-1 | 12 | TRBV11-3
CASSLLGSATSNTEAFF | - | TRBJ1-1 | 17 | TRBV18
CASKTREAYYGYTF | - | TRBJ1-2 | 14 | TRBV28
CASSLDSPYEQYF | - | TRBJ2-7 | 13 | TRBV11-2
CASSTRQGGYGYTF | TRBD1 | TRBJ1-2 | 14 | TRBV6-5
CASSIERTVKNIQYF | - | TRBJ2-4 | 15 | TRBV19
CASSGLVGPRAGYTF | - | TRBJ1-2 | 15 | TRBV28
CASSPWARGAYTEAFF | - | TRBJ1-1 | 16 | TRBV5-5
CASTRHRTNSGANVLTF | - | TRBJ2-6 | 17 | TRBV7-8
CASSMWGLAESRETQYF | TRBD2 | TRBJ2-5 | 17 | TRBV19
CASSHGAYNEQFF | - | TRBJ2-1 | 13 | TRBV4-3
CASSLPGQEGYGYTF | TRBD1 | TRBJ1-2 | 15 | TRBV5-6
CASSSTAGTASYEQYF | TRBD1 | TRBJ2-7 | 16 | TRBV11-1
CASSLQPGGGTEAFF | - | TRBJ1-1 | 15 | TRBV5-1
CASSIDRRGTEAFF | - | TRBJ1-1 | 14 | TRBV19
CASGLGLLRESADTQYF | - | TRBJ2-3 | 17 | TRBV12-5
CASSPNRALEGGYTF | - | TRBJ1-2 | 15 | TRBV18
CASSSMTGGYGYTF | TRBD1 | TRBJ1-2 | 14 | TRBV11-2
CASRDGTYTGELFF | - | TRBJ2-2 | 14 | TRBV25-1
CASSYSKTNTEAFF | - | TRBJ1-1 | 14 | TRBV6-5
CASIVTGDNQPQHF | TRBD1 | TRBJ1-5 | 14 | TRBV6-1
CASSLGTGTYNEQFF | - | TRBJ2-1 | 15 | TRBV7-9
CASSLTGREGTAAEETQYF | TRBD1 | TRBJ2-5 | 19 | TRBV5-1
CASSLEYEQYF | - | TRBJ2-7 | 11 | TRBV7-2
CASSMRQGSGGYTF | TRBD1 | TRBJ1-2 | 14 | TRBV19
CASSLGQSYEQYF | - | TRBJ2-7 | 13 | TRBV18
CASSYSRSTGELFF | - | TRBJ2-2 | 14 | TRBV6-5
CASFMTGPNTGELFF | TRBD1 | TRBJ2-2 | 15 | TRBV28
CSTSGTPYGYTF | - | TRBJ1-2 | 12 | TRBV29-1